The subject of this entry is one TCR beta chain. Its antigen is unidentified. Germline V CDR1 and CDR2: SGHTS, YDEGEE. The CDR3 consists of 13 residues. Between the trimmed V and J ends, which lost 0 bases and 8 bases, there was a span of 9 bases. Using immunoSEQ multiplex PCR, the repertoire was profiled, and TCRdb retains in-frame clones only, with some absent. This sample yields more than 150,000 clones, of which around 94% are seen a single time; 0.6% to 0.7% belongs to the top ten. These data are taken from a study of T cell responses to AZD1222 COVID-19 vaccine. General study results and limits: Dominant CD4 TCR responses targeted spike regions 160-218 and 743-854.

The clonotype comes from an adult in good health. The source was peripheral blood, collected on day 0 of AZD1222 vaccination. The rearrangement uses TRBV5-8 and TRBJ2-1; no clear D gene. The CDR3 bases are TGTGCCAGCAGCTTGGGTTTCGTCGATGAGCAGTTCTTC. It encodes CASSLGFVDEQFF.